This entry lists 3 T cell receptor beta chains sequenced from one sample in a study of molecular identifiers for immune sequencing clone quantification. Using its own MiXCR run on the PCR reads, TCRdb lists one record per CDR3 protein. The repertoire holds about 640,000 distinct CDR3 sequences, with 20% as singletons. Sample: naive CD8+ T cells from blood, with Jurkat cell RNA spiked in. The sample's subset: FACS-sorted CD8+CD4-CCR7+CD45RA+ naive T cells. Receptors originate from a human donor in good health. Some libraries in this study had Jurkat cell RNA spiked in.

This clonotype came up many times. This rearrangement joins TRBV6-2 or TRBV6-3 to TRBJ1-5; D unclear. Germline V lookup: CDR1 MNHEY, CDR2 SVGEGT. The CDR3 runs 17 residues. Trimming removed 2 bases at V and 7 bases at J, with 21 bases between. The CDR3 nucleotides are TGTGCCAGCAGTTACACTATCTTACGGGGAGGCGGACAGCCCCAGCATTTT. Protein product: CASSYTILRGGGQPQHF.

This clonotype was counted ten times or more. V gene TRBV4-3 combines with J gene TRBJ2-7; possibly TRBD2 for D (7 bases). This CDR3 contains 15 residues. The germline V gene encodes CDR1 LGHNA and CDR2 YSLEER. Trimming left V 0 bases short and J 4 bases short, with 13 bases between. DNA of the CDR3: TGCGCCAGCAGCCAAGACGTGGGGGGGCTGTACGAGCAGTACTTC. This encodes CASSQDVGGLYEQYF.

In this sample, this clonotype turned up many times. The J gene is TRBJ1-5, the V gene TRBV6-5, with D hard to call. Trimming shortened V by 2 bases and J by 9 bases, and 14 bases separated the two germline ends. Germline-derived CDR1 and CDR2 are MNHEY and SVGAGI. The CDR3 is 14 residues long. The CDR3 nucleotides are TGTGCCAGCAGTTACGCGGCAGGCGAATTGCCCCAGCATTTT. Translated, it gives CASSYAAGELPQHF.